This record looks at one T cell receptor beta chain sequence and its context. What it recognizes is unknown. The data stem from a study of cytomegalovirus exposure and HLA in healthy donors. Study at large: Earlier work reported approximately 110 million unique TCR beta sequences from 170 million or so T cells.

Primers: 60 Vbeta forward and 13 Jbeta reverse. The table came from immunoSEQ multiplex PCR; TCRdb's copy has only in-frame clones and leaves some out. The sample records tens of thousands of clones, roughly 67% being singletons. Broader study findings: Later on, an analysis tied 18,000 or so TCR beta sequences to HLA alleles at 0.05 false discovery rate.

CDR1 and CDR2 from the germline V gene are MGHRA and YSYEKL. The V gene end was trimmed by 0 bases and the J gene end by 9 bases; junction bases not matched to a gene: 12. The CDR3 runs 17 residues. The sequencing input was PBMCs. This TCR was sampled from a man in his forties or fifties in good health and CMV-seropositive. This chain connects TRBV4-1 to TRBJ2-1; 9 positions agree with TRBD2. CDR3 nucleotides: TGCGCCAGCAGCCAAGATGCTAGCGGGATCCTTGTGGGTGAGCAGTTCTTC. It yields the protein CASSQDASGILVGEQFF.